This note documents a single T cell receptor beta chain sequence. The data were produced by immunoSEQ multiplex PCR, yet TCRdb's version contains in-frame clones alone and is incomplete. The table records some 150,000 clones, around 87% of them present only once. This CDR3 comprises 13 residues. Per germline, CDR1 LNHDA and CDR2 SQIVND (reference sequence). V was clipped by 3 bases and J by 3 bases; unmatched bases: 2. The data stem from a study of blood T cell repertoires in COVID-19. Whole-study context: Specimens from acute and convalescent COVID-19 originated in the United States, Italy and Spain.

The V call is TRBV19, the J call TRBJ2-7, with TRBD2 matching 7 bases. This clonotype was obtained from a woman aged 60 to 75 with active or convalescent COVID-19. Material for sequencing was peripheral blood. This CDR3 is CASSMGRGYEQYF. CDR3 DNA sequence: TGTGCCAGTAGTATGGGGAGGGGCTACGAGCAGTACTTC.